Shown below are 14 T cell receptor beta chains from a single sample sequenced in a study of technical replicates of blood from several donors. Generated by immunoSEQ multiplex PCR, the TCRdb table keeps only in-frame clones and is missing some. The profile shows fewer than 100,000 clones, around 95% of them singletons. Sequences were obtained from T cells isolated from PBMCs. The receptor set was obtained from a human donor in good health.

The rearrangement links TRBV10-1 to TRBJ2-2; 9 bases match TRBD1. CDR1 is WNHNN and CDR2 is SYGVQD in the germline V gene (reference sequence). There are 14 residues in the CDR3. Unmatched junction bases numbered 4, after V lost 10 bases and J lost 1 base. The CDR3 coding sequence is TGCGCCACCGGGGGACAGGGGAACACCGGGGAGCTGTTTTTT. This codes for CATGGQGNTGELFF.

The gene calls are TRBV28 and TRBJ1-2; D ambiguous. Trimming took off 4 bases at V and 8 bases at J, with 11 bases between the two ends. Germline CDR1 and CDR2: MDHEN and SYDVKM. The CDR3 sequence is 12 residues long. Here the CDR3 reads CASSYGVTGYTF. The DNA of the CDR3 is TGTGCCAGCAGTTACGGGGTAACCGGCTACACCTTC.

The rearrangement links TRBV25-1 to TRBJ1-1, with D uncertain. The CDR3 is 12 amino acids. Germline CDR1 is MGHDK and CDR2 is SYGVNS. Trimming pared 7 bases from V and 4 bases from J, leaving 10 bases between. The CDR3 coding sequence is TGTGCCAGCATTGGGCCTGGCACTGAAGCTTTCTTT. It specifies CASIGPGTEAFF.

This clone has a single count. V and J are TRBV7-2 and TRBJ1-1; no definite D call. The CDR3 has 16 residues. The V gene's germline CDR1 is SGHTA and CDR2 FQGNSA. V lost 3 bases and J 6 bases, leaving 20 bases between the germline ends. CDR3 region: CASSLKVERVAAEAFF. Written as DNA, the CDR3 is TGTGCCAGCAGCTTGAAAGTCGAGAGGGTGGCCGCTGAAGCTTTCTTT.

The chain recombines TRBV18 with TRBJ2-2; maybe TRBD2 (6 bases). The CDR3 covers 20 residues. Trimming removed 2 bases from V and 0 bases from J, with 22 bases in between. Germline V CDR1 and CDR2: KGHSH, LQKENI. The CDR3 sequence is CASSPTAAGLARPNTGELFF. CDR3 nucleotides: TGTGCCAGCTCACCAACCGCGGCGGGTCTAGCGAGACCGAACACCGGGGAGCTGTTTTTT.

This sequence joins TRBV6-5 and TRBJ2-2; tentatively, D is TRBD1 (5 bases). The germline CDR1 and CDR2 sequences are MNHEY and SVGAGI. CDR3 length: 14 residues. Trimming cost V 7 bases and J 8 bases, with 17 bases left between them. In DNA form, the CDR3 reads TGTGCCAGCACCACAGTTCAGGGTTGGGGGGAGCTGTTTTTT. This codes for CASTTVQGWGELFF.

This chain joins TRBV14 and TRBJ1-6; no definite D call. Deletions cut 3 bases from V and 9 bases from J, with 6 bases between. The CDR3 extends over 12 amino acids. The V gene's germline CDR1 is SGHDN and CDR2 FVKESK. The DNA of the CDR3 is TGTGCCAGCAGCCATGGAGGTTCACCCCTCCACTTT. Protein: CASSHGGSPLHF.

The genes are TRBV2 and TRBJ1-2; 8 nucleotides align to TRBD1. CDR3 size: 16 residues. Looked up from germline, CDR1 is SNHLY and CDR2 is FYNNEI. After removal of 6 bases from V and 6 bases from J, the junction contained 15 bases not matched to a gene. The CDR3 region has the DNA TGTGCCAGCAGAACCGGACAGGGTTTGTCTTTTGATGGCTACACCTTC. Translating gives CASRTGQGLSFDGYTF. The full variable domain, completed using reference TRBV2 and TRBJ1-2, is EPEVTQTPSHQVTQMGQEVILRCVPISNHLYFYWYRQILGQKVEFLVSFYNNEISEKSEIFDDQFSVERPDGSNFTLKIRSTKLEDSAMYFCASRTGQGLSFDGYTFGSGTRLTVV.

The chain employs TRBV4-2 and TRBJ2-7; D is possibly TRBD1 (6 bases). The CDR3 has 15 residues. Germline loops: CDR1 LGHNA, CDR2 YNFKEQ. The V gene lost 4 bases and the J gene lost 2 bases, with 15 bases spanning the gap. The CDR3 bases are TGTGCCAGCAGCCCCGACCGGACAGCTCCCTACGAGCAGTACTTC. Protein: CASSPDRTAPYEQYF.

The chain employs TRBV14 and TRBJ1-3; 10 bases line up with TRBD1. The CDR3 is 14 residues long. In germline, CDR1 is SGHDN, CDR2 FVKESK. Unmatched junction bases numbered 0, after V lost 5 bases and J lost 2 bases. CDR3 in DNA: TGTGCCAGCAGCGGGACAGGGGCTGGAAACACCATATATTTT. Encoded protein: CASSGTGAGNTIYF.

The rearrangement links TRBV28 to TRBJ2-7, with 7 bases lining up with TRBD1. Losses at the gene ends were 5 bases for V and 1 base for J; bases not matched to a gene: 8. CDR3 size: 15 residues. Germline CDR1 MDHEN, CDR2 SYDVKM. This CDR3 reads CASSAPGTVSYEQYF. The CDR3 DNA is TGTGCCAGCAGTGCCCCCGGGACAGTTTCCTACGAGCAGTACTTC.

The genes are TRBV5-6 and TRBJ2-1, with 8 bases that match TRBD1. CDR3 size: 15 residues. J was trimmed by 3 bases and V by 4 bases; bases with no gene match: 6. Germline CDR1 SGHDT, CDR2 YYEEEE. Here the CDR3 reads CASSGDRGDYNEQFF. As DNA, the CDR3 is TGTGCCAGCAGCGGTGACAGGGGCGACTACAATGAGCAGTTCTTC.

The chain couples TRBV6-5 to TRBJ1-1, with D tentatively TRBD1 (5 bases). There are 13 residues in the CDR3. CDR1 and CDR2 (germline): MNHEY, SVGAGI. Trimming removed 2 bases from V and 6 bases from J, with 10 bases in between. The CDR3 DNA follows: TGTGCCAGCAGTTACAGGGGTTTGCCTGAAGCTTTCTTT. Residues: CASSYRGLPEAFF.

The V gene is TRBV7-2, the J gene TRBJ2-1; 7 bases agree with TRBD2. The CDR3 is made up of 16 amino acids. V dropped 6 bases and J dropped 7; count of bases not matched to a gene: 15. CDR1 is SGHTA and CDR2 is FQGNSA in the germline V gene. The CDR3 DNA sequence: TGTGCCAGCAGAGTCATGGAGCGGGAACTCTTGAATGAGCAGTTCTTC. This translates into CASRVMERELLNEQFF.